Presented here are 27 T cell receptor beta chains from one specimen sequenced in a study of T cells in Graves' hyperthyroidism and ophthalmopathy. Amplification of TCR beta CDR3 regions was performed using RNA transcripts as template. An initial round of RT-PCR targeting the TCR CDR3 relied on the HTBI primer set. TCRdb called the multiplex PCR reads again in MiXCR, with one record for every CDR3 protein. Found here are about 420,000 distinct CDR3 sequences, roughly 13% of them singletons; the top ten hold about 5%. Sample: blood. The receptors stem from a woman under 30 with Graves' hyperthyroidism.

This sequence joins TRBV11-1 and TRBJ2-1, with TRBD2 matching over 13 bases. The trim removed 5 bases at V and 8 bases at J, leaving 6 bases unmatched. In germline, CDR1 is SGHAT, CDR2 FQDESV (reference sequence). The CDR3 has 15 residues. CDR3 in amino acids: CASSLTSGRVDEQFF. For the CDR3, the DNA is TGTGCCAGCAGCCTTACTAGCGGGAGGGTTGATGAGCAGTTCTTC. The entire variable domain, with the rest obtained from reference TRBV11-1 and TRBJ2-1, is as follows: EAEVAQSPRYKITEKSQAVAFWCDPISGHATLYWYRQILGQGPELLVQFQDESVVDDSQLPKDRFSAERLKGVDSTLKIQPAELGDSAMYLCASSLTSGRVDEQFFGPGTRLTVL.

There are a few counts of this clonotype. The rearrangement links TRBV6-1 to TRBJ1-5; D not resolved. The V and J ends lost 6 bases and 1 base respectively, with 13 bases between them. Germline CDR1 reads MNHNS; CDR2 reads SASEGT. The CDR3 has 15 residues. CDR3 protein: CASRTTVHSNQPQHF. The CDR3 nucleotides are TGTGCCAGCAGAACCACAGTCCACAGCAATCAGCCCCAGCATTTT.

The table lists this clonotype with many counts. This rearrangement joins TRBV11-2 to TRBJ2-7, with 8 bases identical to TRBD1. CDR1 SGHAT and CDR2 FQNNGV come from the germline V gene. With V trimmed by 2 bases and J by 4 bases, 10 bases remained unmatched. This CDR3 region has 16 residues. The CDR3 loop reads CASSLRVQGAFYEQYF. The CDR3, as DNA: TGTGCCAGCAGCTTACGGGTGCAGGGGGCCTTTTACGAGCAGTACTTC.

Concerning this clonotype: This may come from a read error, since a much larger clone is one base off. V gene TRBV27 combines with J gene TRBJ2-3; 10 nucleotides align to TRBD2. This CDR3 is built from 17 residues. From germline, CDR1 is MNHEY and CDR2 SMNVEV (reference sequence). Trimming at V came to 5 bases and at J to 5 bases, leaving 13 bases not matched to a gene. CDR3 nucleotide sequence: TGTGCCAGCAGTCCTCACCCCAGCGGGAGGGTAATAGATACGCAGTATTTT. Its translation is CASSPHPSGRVIDTQYF.

For this clonotype: A much larger clonotype is one base distant, so this may be a read error. This rearrangement joins TRBV7-2 to TRBJ2-5, with D perhaps matching TRBD2 (5 bases). The length of the CDR3 is 14 residues. Germline V gives CDR1 SGHTA, CDR2 FQGNSA. CDR3 sequence (DNA): TGTGCCAGCAGTTATAGCCGCCACGGGGAGACCCAGTGCTTC. It encodes CASSYSRHGETQCF.

In this sample, this clonotype turned up a few times. The chain carries TRBV5-6 and TRBJ1-1; no firm D call. CDR1 is SGHDT, CDR2 YYEEEE, per germline. The CDR3 is made up of 13 amino acids. Trimming removed 4 bases at V and 7 bases at J, with 14 bases between. The CDR3 is CASSAEKRDEAFF. The CDR3 nucleotides read TGTGCCAGCAGCGCCGAGAAGCGTGATGAAGCTTTCTTT.

This clonotype has just a few counts. The chain recombines TRBV12-3 or TRBV12-4 with TRBJ2-3, with D possibly being TRBD2 (5 bases). The CDR3 is 14 amino acids. V gave up 2 bases and J gave up 4 bases, with 10 bases separating them. The CDR3 sequence: CASSLTLAPDTQYF. The CDR3 DNA reads TGTGCCAGCAGTTTAACGCTAGCCCCAGATACGCAGTATTTT.

This clonotype was detected many times. The V and J genes are TRBV12-3 or TRBV12-4 and TRBJ2-1, with 8 positions matching TRBD2. The length of the CDR3 is 16 residues. V gave up 4 bases and J gave up 3 bases; unmatched junction bases: 8. In DNA, the CDR3 is TGTGCCAGCAGTTGGTTTACTAGCGGAAACTACAATGAGCAGTTCTTC. This encodes CASSWFTSGNYNEQFF.

The chain joins TRBV7-9 to TRBJ2-3; D remains ambiguous. The germline CDR1 and CDR2 sequences are SEHNR and FQNEAQ (reference sequence). V lost 6 bases, J lost 2 bases, and 6 bases lay in between. This CDR3 is 12 amino acids long. Written as DNA, the CDR3 is TGTGCCAGCAGATGGGACACAGATACGCAGTATTTT. This gives the protein CASRWDTDTQYF.

This clonotype occurred many times. The CDR3 sequence is CATSDSVQPQHF. The CDR3 DNA is TGTGCCACCAGTGATTCCGTTCAGCCCCAGCATTTT. The chain employs TRBV24-1 and TRBJ1-5; no clear D gene. CDR1 and CDR2 from the germline V gene are KGHDR and SFDVKD. There are 12 residues in the CDR3. Trimming took off 2 bases at V and 6 bases at J, with 4 bases between the two ends.

The chain couples TRBV28 to TRBJ2-6; 8 bases align to TRBD1. Germline values: CDR1 MDHEN, CDR2 SYDVKM. The CDR3 sequence is 17 residues long. The J segment lost 2 bases and the V segment lost 2 bases, leaving 5 bases of the junction unmatched. This CDR3 is CASSLDRGIPGANVLTF. For the CDR3, the DNA is TGTGCCAGCAGTTTAGACAGGGGAATCCCTGGGGCCAACGTCCTGACTTTC.

Many counts were recorded for this clonotype. Being one base from a much bigger clone, this may be a read error. The gene calls are TRBV2 and TRBJ2-7, with 7 bases fitting TRBD1. CDR1 and CDR2 (germline): SNHLY, FYNNEI. V shed 6 bases, J shed 1 base, and the junction held 6 bases outside the gene matches. The CDR3 contains 14 residues. The chain's CDR3 is CASRLDRRSYEQYF. DNA of the CDR3: TGTGCCAGCAGGCTGGACAGGAGGTCCTACGAGCAGTACTTC.

This clonotype was recorded a few times. The genes are TRBV7-3 and TRBJ2-2; D is uncertain. Trimming left V 3 bases short and J 2 bases short, with 19 bases between. CDR3 size: 18 residues. Germline V gene lookup returns CDR1 SGHTA and CDR2 FQGTGA. The CDR3: CASSFLRAGNHNTGELFF. As DNA, the CDR3 is TGTGCCAGCAGCTTCCTTAGGGCTGGGAACCACAACACCGGGGAGCTGTTTTTT. Filled out from reference TRBV7-3 and TRBJ2-2, the complete variable domain reads GAGVSQTPSNKVTEKGKYVELRCDPISGHTALYWYRQSLGQGPEFLIYFQGTGAADDSGLPNDRFFAVRPEGSVSTLKIQRTERGDSAVYLCASSFLRAGNHNTGELFFGEGSRLTVL.

This clonotype was seen a few times. The chain recombines TRBV5-1 with TRBJ2-3, with a tentative D call TRBD2 (6 bases). Germline V gene data show CDR1 as SGHRS and CDR2 as YFSETQ. The germline V and J ends were trimmed by 2 bases and 5 bases, with 12 bases remaining between them. The CDR3 covers 14 residues. In nucleotides, the CDR3 is TGCGCCAGCAGCTTCCGGGGCGGGGAAGATACGCAGTATTTT. Amino acids: CASSFRGGEDTQYF.

This clonotype occurred a few times. The rearrangement links TRBV19 to TRBJ1-3, with D possibly being TRBD1 (5 bases). The V end lost 10 bases, the J end lost 1 base, and 17 bases lay between the germline ends. Germline values: CDR1 LNHDA, CDR2 SQIVND (reference sequence). The CDR3 consists of 15 residues. The CDR3 loop is CATGLPEGSGNTIYF. The CDR3 nucleotides read TGTGCCACGGGCCTCCCTGAGGGGTCTGGAAACACCATATATTTT.

The chain recombines TRBV5-1 with TRBJ1-1; the match to TRBD1 covers 9 bases. Germline loops: CDR1 SGHRS, CDR2 YFSETQ. V dropped 0 bases and J dropped 1; count of bases not matched to a gene: 7. There are 17 residues in the CDR3. Here the CDR3 reads CASSLGGQGPANTEAFF. The CDR3 nucleotides are TGCGCCAGCAGCTTGGGGGGACAGGGCCCCGCGAACACTGAAGCTTTCTTT.

This clonotype was observed a handful of times. This rearrangement joins TRBV30 to TRBJ1-4; D possibly corresponds to TRBD1 (6 bases). V lost 0 bases and J lost 6, with 14 bases in between. The CDR3 is 15 residues long. From germline, CDR1 is GTSNPN and CDR2 SVGIG (reference sequence). The CDR3 loop reads CAWSVRGQGDEKLFF. In DNA, the CDR3 is TGTGCCTGGAGTGTCCGGGGGCAAGGGGATGAAAAACTGTTTTTT. Variable domain in full (rest from reference TRBV30 and TRBJ1-4): SQTIHQWPATLVQPVGSPLSLECTVEGTSNPNLYWYRQAAGRGLQLLFYSVGIGQISSEVPQNLSASRPQDRQFILSSKKLLLSDSGFYLCAWSVRGQGDEKLFFGSGTQLSVL.

In this sample, this clonotype turned up many times. The chain uses TRBV6-6 and TRBJ2-7; D is possibly TRBD1 (5 bases). Germline-derived CDR1 and CDR2 are MNHNY and SVGAGI (reference sequence). With 2 bases removed from V and 4 bases from J, the gap between germline ends came to 15 bases. This CDR3 comprises 15 residues. The CDR3 DNA sequence: TGTGCCAGCAGTTACCTGGGTTTCAGGGATTACGAGCAGTACTTC. Translating it yields CASSYLGFRDYEQYF.

This clonotype was counted ten times or more. The chain's CDR3 is CSVEIREVGLCAFF. DNA for the CDR3: TGCAGCGTTGAAATACGGGAGGTGGGTTTATGCGCTTTCTTT. The chain uses TRBV29-1 and TRBJ1-1; no clear D gene. V lost 2 bases, J lost 11 bases, and 21 bases lay in between. The CDR3 runs 14 residues. Germline assignment: CDR1 SQVTM and CDR2 ANQGSEA.

The J gene is TRBJ2-7, the V gene TRBV20-1, with 14 positions matching TRBD2. The CDR3 contains 17 residues. The germline gives CDR1 DFQATT, CDR2 SNEGSKA (reference sequence). Trimming at V came to 4 bases and at J to 0 bases, leaving 8 bases not matched to a gene. Here the CDR3 reads CSAMPGLAGENSYEQYF. The CDR3 nucleotides are TGCAGTGCTATGCCGGGACTAGCGGGAGAGAACTCCTACGAGCAGTACTTC.

In this sample, this clonotype turned up a few times. The chain has TRBV16 and TRBJ1-1; tentatively, D is TRBD1 (6 bases). Trimming shortened V by 4 bases and J by 1 base, and 16 bases separated the two germline ends. Germline CDR1 is KGHSY and CDR2 is FQNENV. This CDR3 contains 16 residues. CDR3 protein: CASSLGGTGTNTEAFF. In nucleotides, the CDR3 is TGTGCCAGCAGCCTCGGGGGAACAGGGACGAACACTGAAGCTTTCTTT.

This clonotype occurred a few times. The V and J genes are TRBV30 and TRBJ1-1; tentative D call: TRBD1 (5 bases). This CDR3 is built from 15 residues. Germline CDR1 GTSNPN, CDR2 SVGIG (reference sequence). Trimming removed 5 bases at V and 0 bases at J, with 16 bases between. The CDR3 loop reads CAWGAGGAMNTEAFF. The CDR3 nucleotides read TGTGCCTGGGGGGCCGGCGGGGCGATGAACACTGAAGCTTTCTTT.

This clonotype was counted at least ten times. The chain combines TRBV6-1 with TRBJ2-1; D is undetermined. The V and J ends lost 9 bases and 9 bases respectively, with 12 bases between them. Germline loops: CDR1 MNHNS, CDR2 SASEGT. The CDR3 has 11 residues. CDR3 bases: TGTGCCAGTCTAACCAGGAGTGAGCAGTTCTTC. Its protein is CASLTRSEQFF.

This clonotype was detected ten times or more. The CDR3 spells CASSEIAGGWDEQFF. The CDR3 nucleotides are TGTGCCAGCAGTGAAATAGCGGGAGGGTGGGATGAGCAGTTCTTC. This chain connects TRBV2 to TRBJ2-1; 11 bases match TRBD2. Germline V gene sequence: CDR1 SNHLY, CDR2 FYNNEI. V trimming: 2 bases; J trimming: 8 bases; junction bases outside the gene matches: 5. CDR3 length equals 15 residues.

This clonotype has a count of ten or more. The chain couples TRBV15 to TRBJ2-3, with D perhaps matching TRBD1 or TRBD2 (7 bases each). The CDR3 covers 16 residues. Germline values: CDR1 LNHNV, CDR2 YYDKDF (reference sequence). Trimming took off 5 bases at V and 4 bases at J, with 19 bases between the two ends. The CDR3 is CATSPRGGGLADTQYF. The DNA for the CDR3 is TGTGCCACCAGCCCCAGGGGGGGAGGGCTCGCAGATACGCAGTATTTT. The full variable domain, in which reference TRBV15 and TRBJ2-3 provide the parts outside the CDR3, is DAMVIQNPRYQVTQFGKPVTLSCSQTLNHNVMYWYQQKSSQAPKLLFHYYDKDFNNEADTPDNFQSRRPNTSFCFLDIRSPGLGDTAMYLCATSPRGGGLADTQYFGPGTRLTVL.

Of note for this clonotype: The germline gene is not matched at one end of the junction; a read error may be the cause. This chain uses TRBV29-1 with TRBJ1-3, with 8 bases matching TRBD1. Germline CDR1 and CDR2: SQVTM and ANQGSEA. This CDR3 spans 13 amino acids. The CDR3 here is CSVTTGAGNTTYF. The CDR3 coding sequence is TGCAGCGTCACGACAGGGGCTGGAAACACCACATATTTT.

The chain has TRBV18 and TRBJ2-2; D remains unclear. There are 14 residues in the CDR3. Per germline, CDR1 KGHSH and CDR2 LQKENI. The V end lost 2 bases, the J end lost 1 base, and 5 bases lay between the germline ends. The CDR3 region is CASSPNWNTGELFF. CDR3 nucleotide sequence: TGTGCCAGCTCACCAAATTGGAACACCGGGGAGCTGTTTTTT.